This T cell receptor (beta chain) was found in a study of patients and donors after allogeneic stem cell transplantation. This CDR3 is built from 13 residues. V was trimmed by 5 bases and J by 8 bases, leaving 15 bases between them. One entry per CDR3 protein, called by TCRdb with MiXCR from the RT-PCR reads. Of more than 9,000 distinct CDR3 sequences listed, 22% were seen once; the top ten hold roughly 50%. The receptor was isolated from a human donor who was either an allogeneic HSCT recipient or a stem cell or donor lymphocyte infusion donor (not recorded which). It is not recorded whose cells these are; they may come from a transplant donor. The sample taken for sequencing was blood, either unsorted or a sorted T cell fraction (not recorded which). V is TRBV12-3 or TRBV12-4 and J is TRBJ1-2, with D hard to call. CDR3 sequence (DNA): TGTGCCAGCAGTCCGTCCGGCGCTGAGGGCTACACCTTC. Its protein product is CASSPSGAEGYTF.